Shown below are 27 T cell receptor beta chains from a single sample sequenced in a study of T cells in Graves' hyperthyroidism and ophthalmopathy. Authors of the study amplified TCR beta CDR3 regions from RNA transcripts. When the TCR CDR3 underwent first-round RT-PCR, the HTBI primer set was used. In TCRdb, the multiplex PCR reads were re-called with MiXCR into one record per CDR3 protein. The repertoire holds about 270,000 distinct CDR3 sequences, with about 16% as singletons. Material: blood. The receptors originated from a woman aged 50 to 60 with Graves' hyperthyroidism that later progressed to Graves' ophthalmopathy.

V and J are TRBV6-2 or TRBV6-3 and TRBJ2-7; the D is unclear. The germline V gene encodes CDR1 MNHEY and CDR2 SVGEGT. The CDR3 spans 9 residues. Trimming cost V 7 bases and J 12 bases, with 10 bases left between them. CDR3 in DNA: TGTGCCAGCATCCCCAGGCCGTACTTC. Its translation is CASIPRPYF.

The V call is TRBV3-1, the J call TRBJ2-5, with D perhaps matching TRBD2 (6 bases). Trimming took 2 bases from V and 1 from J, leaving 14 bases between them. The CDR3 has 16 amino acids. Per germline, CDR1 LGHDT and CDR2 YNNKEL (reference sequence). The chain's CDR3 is CASSQSFRTTQETQYF. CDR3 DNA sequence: TGTGCCAGCAGCCAAAGTTTCCGGACTACCCAAGAGACCCAGTACTTC.

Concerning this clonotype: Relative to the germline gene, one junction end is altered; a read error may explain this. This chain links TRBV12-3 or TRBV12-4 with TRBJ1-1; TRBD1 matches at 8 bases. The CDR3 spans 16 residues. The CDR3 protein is CACSFPPYRGDTEAFF. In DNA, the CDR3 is TGTGCCTGCAGTTTCCCACCCTACAGGGGGGACACTGAAGCTTTCTTT.

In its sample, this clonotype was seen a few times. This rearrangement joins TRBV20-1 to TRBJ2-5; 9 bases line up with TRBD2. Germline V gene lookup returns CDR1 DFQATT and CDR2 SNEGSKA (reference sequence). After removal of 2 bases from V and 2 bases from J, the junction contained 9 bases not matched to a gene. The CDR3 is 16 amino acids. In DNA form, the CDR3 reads TGCAGTGCTAGACTTGGACTAGCGAGAACTCAAGAGACCCAGTACTTC. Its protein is CSARLGLARTQETQYF.

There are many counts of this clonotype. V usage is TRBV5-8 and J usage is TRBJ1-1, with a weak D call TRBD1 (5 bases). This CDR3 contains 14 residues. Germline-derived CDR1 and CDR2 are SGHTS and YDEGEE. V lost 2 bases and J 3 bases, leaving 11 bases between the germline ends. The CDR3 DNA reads TGTGCCAGCAGCTTCGGAGGGGCCGACACTGAAGCTTTCTTT. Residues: CASSFGGADTEAFF.

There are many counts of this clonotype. DNA of the CDR3: TGTGCCAGCAGCCAAGTCCGGTACACCTCCTACAATGAGCAGTTCTTC. Its translation: CASSQVRYTSYNEQFF. The chain uses TRBV14 and TRBJ2-1; D remains unclear. Germline values: CDR1 SGHDN, CDR2 FVKESK. Trimming took 1 base from V and 0 from J, leaving 10 bases between them. The CDR3 covers 16 residues.

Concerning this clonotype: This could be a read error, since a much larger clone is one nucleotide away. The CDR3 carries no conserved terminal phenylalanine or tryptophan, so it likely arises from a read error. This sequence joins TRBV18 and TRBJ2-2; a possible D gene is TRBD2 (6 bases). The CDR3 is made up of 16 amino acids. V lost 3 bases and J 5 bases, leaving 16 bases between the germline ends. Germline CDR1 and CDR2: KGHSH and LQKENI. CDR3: CASSPLASVKTGELFL. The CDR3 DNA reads TGTGCCAGCTCACCGCTAGCGTCGGTGAAGACCGGGGAGCTGTTTCTT.

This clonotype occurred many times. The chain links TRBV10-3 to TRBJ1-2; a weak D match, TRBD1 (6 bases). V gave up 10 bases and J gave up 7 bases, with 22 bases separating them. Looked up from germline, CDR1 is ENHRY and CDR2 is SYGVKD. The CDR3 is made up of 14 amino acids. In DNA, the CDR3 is TGTGCCACGACCCAGACAGGCCCTAGGGGTGGCTACACCTTC. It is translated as CATTQTGPRGGYTF.

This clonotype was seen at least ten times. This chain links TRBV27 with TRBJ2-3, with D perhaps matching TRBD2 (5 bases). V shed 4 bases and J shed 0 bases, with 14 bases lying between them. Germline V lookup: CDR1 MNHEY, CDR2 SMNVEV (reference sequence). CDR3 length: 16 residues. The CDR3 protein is CASSYGNGISTDTQYF. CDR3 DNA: TGTGCCAGCAGTTACGGAAACGGGATTAGCACAGATACGCAGTATTTT.

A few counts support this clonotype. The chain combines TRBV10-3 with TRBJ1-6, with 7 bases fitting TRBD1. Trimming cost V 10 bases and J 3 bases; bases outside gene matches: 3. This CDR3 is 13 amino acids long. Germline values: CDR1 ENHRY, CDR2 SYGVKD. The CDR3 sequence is CARRDSYNSPLHF. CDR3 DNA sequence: TGTGCCAGGCGGGACAGCTATAATTCACCCCTCCACTTT.

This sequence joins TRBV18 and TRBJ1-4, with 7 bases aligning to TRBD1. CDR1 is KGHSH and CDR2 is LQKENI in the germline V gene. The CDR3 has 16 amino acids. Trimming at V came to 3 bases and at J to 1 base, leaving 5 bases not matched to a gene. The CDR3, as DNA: TGTGCCAGCTCACCCGGACAGGTCGGAACTAATGAAAAACTGTTTTTT. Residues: CASSPGQVGTNEKLFF.

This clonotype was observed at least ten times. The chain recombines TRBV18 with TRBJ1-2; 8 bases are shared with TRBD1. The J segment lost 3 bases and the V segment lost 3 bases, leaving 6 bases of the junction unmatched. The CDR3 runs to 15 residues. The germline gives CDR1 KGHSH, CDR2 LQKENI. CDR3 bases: TGTGCCAGCTCACCCGGGACAGGAAAGGACTATGGCTACACCTTC. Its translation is CASSPGTGKDYGYTF.

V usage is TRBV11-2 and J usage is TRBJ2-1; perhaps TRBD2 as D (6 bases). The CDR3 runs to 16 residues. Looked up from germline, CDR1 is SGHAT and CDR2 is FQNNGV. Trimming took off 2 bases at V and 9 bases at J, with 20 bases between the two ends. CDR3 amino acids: CASSLSVAGRPSEQFF. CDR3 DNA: TGTGCCAGCAGCTTATCGGTGGCGGGACGCCCCAGTGAGCAGTTCTTC.

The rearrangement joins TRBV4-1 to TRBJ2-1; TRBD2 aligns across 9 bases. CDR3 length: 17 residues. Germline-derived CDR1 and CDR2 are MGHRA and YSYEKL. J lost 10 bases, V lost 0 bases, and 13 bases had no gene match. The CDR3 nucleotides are TGCGCCAGCAGCCAAGATCGGTGGCGGGGGGGAGCGGGCGAGCAGTTCTTC. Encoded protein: CASSQDRWRGGAGEQFF.

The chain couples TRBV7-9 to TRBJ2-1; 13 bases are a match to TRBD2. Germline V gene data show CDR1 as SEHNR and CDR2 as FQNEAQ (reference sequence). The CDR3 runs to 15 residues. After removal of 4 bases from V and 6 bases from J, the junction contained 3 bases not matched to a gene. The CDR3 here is CASSSLAGGGNEQFF. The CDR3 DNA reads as TGTGCCAGCAGCTCACTAGCGGGAGGGGGCAATGAGCAGTTCTTC.

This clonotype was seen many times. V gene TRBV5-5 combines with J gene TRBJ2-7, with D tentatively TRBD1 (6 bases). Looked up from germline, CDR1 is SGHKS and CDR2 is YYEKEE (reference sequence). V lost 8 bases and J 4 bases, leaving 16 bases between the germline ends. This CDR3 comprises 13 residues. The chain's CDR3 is CASKQGLGYEQYF. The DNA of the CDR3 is TGTGCCAGTAAACAGGGCCTCGGGTACGAGCAGTACTTC.

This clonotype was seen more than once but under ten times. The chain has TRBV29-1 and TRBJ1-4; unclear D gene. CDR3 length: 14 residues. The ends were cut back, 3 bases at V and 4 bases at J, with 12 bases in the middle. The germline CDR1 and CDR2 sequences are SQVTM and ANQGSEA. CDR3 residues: CSVETGEGNEKLFF. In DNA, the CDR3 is TGCAGCGTTGAGACCGGGGAGGGTAATGAAAAACTGTTTTTT.

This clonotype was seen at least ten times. The CDR3 spells CAISPRAGGDTEAFF. In nucleotides, the CDR3 is TGTGCCATCAGTCCCAGAGCCGGAGGGGACACTGAAGCTTTCTTT. This chain uses TRBV10-3 with TRBJ1-1, with a possible D match to TRBD1 (5 bases). The CDR3 runs 15 residues. Trimming stripped 5 bases from V and 3 bases from J, with 16 bases between. The germline CDR1 and CDR2 sequences are ENHRY and SYGVKD.

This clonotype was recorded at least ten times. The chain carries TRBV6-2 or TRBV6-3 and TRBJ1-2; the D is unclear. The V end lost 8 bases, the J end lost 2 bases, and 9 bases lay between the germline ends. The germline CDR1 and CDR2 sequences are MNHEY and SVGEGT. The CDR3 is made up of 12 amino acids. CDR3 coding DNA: TGTGCCAGCGGACGTCCGAACTATGGCTACACCTTC. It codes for CASGRPNYGYTF.

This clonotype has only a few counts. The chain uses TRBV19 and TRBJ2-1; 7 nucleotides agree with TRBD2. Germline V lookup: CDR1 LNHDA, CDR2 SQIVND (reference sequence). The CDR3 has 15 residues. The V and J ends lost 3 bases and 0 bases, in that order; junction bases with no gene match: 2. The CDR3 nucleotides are TGTGCCAGTAGTATGGGAGGGAGCTCCTACAATGAGCAGTTCTTC. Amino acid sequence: CASSMGGSSYNEQFF.

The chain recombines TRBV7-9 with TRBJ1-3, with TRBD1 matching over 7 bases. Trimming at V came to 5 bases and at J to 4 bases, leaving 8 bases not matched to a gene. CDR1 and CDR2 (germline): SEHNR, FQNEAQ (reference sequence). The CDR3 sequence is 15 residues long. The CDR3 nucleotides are TGTGCCAGCAGCCGCCCACAGGGGCGGGGAAACACCATATATTTT. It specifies CASSRPQGRGNTIYF. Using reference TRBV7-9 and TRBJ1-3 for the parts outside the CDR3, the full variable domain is DTGVSQNPRHKITKRGQNVTFRCDPISEHNRLYWYRQTLGQGPEFLTYFQNEAQLEKSRLLSDRFSAERPKGSFSTLEIQRTEQGDSAMYLCASSRPQGRGNTIYFGEGSWLTVV.

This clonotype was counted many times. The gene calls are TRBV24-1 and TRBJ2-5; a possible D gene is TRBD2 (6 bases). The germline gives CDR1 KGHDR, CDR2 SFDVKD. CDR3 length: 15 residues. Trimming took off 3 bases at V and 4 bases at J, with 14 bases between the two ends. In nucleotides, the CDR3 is TGTGCCACCAGTGATCCGGGAGTCCAGAGAGAGACCCAGTACTTC. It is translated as CATSDPGVQRETQYF.

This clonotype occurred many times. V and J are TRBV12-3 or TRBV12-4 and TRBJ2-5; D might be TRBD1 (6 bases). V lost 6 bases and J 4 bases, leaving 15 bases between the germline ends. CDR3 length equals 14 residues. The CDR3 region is CASRKDSSGETQYF. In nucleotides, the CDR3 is TGTGCCAGCAGAAAGGACAGCTCGGGAGAGACCCAGTACTTC.

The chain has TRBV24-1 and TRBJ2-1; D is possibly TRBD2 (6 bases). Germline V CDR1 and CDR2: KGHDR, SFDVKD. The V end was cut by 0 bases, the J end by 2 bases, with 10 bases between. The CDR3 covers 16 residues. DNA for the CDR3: TGTGCCACCAGTGATTTGTCTAGCGCGCCCTACAATGAGCAGTTCTTC. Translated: CATSDLSSAPYNEQFF.

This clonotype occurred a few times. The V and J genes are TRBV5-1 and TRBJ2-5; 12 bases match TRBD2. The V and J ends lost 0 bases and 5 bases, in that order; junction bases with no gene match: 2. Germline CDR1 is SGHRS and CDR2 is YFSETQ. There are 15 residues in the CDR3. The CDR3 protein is CASSLALAGGETQYF. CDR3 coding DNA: TGCGCCAGCAGCTTGGCCCTAGCGGGAGGGGAGACCCAGTACTTC.

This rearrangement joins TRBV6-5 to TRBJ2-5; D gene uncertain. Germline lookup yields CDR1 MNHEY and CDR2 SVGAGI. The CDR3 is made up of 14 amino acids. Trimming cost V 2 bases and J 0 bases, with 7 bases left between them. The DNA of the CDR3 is TGTGCCAGCAGTTACGCGGAGTACCAAGAGACCCAGTACTTC. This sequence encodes CASSYAEYQETQYF.

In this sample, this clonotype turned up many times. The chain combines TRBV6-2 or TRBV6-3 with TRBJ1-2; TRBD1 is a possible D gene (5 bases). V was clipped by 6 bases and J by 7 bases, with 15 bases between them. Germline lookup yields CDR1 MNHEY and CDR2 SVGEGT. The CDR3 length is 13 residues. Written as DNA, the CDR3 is TGTGCCAGCAGAGACGAGTGGGGCGGTGGCTACACCTTC. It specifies CASRDEWGGGYTF.